This TCR beta chain was observed in a study of cytomegalovirus exposure and HLA in healthy donors. Study overall: The roughly 120 million unique TCR beta sequences, from roughly 170 million T cells, were found by an earlier analysis. Notes on the study in general: Among immune exposure information, only CMV serostatus was available. Later analysis associated a missense DCLRE1C variant with TCR beta V- and J-gene trimming.

PCR primers comprised 60 Vbeta and 13 Jbeta primers. Clones were read by immunoSEQ multiplex PCR, and TCRdb kept only the in-frame ones, dropping some. The profile shows roughly 190,000 clones, 60% to 85% of them singletons. The CDR3 length is 15 residues. Per the germline V gene, CDR1 is LNHDA and CDR2 is SQIVND (reference sequence). Trimming cost V 5 bases and J 0 bases; bases outside gene matches: 4. Notes on this clone: The antigen is undetermined.

Source material: PBMCs. The sequence was collected from a young woman in good health and CMV-seronegative. The V and J genes are TRBV19 and TRBJ2-3, with 8 positions matching TRBD1. CDR3: CASSVRTGSTDTQYF. CDR3 coding DNA: TGTGCCAGTAGTGTACGGACAGGGAGCACAGATACGCAGTATTTT.